This TCR beta chain was observed in a study of T cell responses to AZD1222 COVID-19 vaccine. Notes on the study in general: Clonal diversity may have been underestimated, and the donors were mostly white British, with more females than males. Just five to seven AZD1222 recipients tested seropositive at baseline. Epitopes outside B.1.351 and B.1.1.7 mutated regions reportedly drew nearly half of spike TCRs.

TCRdb's table, derived via immunoSEQ multiplex PCR, lists solely in-frame clones and lacks some. The sample yields roughly 140,000 clones, around 88% seen once. This CDR3 comprises 14 residues. The germline gives CDR1 MNHEY, CDR2 SMNVEV (reference sequence). The V segment lost 6 bases and the J segment 6 bases; nucleotides outside the gene matches: 4. As to this clone: The antigen is undetermined.

This clonotype was obtained from an adult in good health. The specimen comprised peripheral blood, sampled on day 0 of AZD1222 vaccination. The V and J genes are TRBV27 and TRBJ1-5, with TRBD1 identical over 11 bases. CDR3 amino acids: CASRPDRGRQPQHF. CDR3 bases: TGTGCCAGCAGGCCGGACAGGGGGCGTCAGCCCCAGCATTTT.